These 32 T cell receptor beta chains originate from one sample sequenced in a study of beta chain features in type 1 diabetes. Expressed TCRB transcripts were sequenced after all isolated RNA was converted to cDNA. Only in-frame clones appear in the TCRdb table, and some are missing; sequencing was by immunoSEQ multiplex PCR. The table records a few hundred thousand clones, about 12% of them present only once. Material: naive CD4+ T cells from blood. These TCRs come from a man aged 18 to 35 in good health.

The rearrangement joins TRBV9 to TRBJ1-1; D ambiguous. This CDR3 is 14 amino acids long. In germline, CDR1 is SGDLS, CDR2 YYNGEE. With 0 bases removed from V and 8 bases from J, the gap between germline ends came to 14 bases. CDR3 DNA: TGTGCCAGCAGCGTAGACGGTTCGGCGGGGGAAGCTTTCTTT. Its translation: CASSVDGSAGEAFF.

This clone was detected a few times. The chain recombines TRBV5-1 with TRBJ2-6; 10 bases align to TRBD1. With V trimmed by 4 bases and J by 4 bases, 8 bases remained unmatched. The CDR3 has 17 residues. The germline V gene has CDR1 SGHRS and CDR2 YFSETQ. In DNA form, the CDR3 reads TGCGCCAGCAGCGGCCGGGACAGGGGAACCGGGGCCAACGTCCTGACTTTC. It specifies CASSGRDRGTGANVLTF.

This clone has more than one count but fewer than ten. The chain couples TRBV28 to TRBJ2-3, with D hard to call. This CDR3 is 12 amino acids long. Trimming removed 11 bases at V and 2 bases at J, with 11 bases between. The germline V gene has CDR1 MDHEN and CDR2 SYDVKM. The CDR3 spells CAVRGYTDTQYF. The CDR3 DNA is TGTGCCGTTAGAGGCTACACAGATACGCAGTATTTT.

The chain combines TRBV7-9 with TRBJ2-3; 7 bases are a match to TRBD2. V lost 0 bases, J lost 4 bases, and 4 bases stayed unmatched. In germline, CDR1 is SEHNR, CDR2 FQNEAQ (reference sequence). This CDR3 spans 15 amino acids. The DNA of the CDR3 is TGTGCCAGCAGCTTAGCGGCGGGAGTGGCAGATACGCAGTATTTT. Its protein is CASSLAAGVADTQYF.

This clone was counted between two and nine times. V is TRBV7-2 and J is TRBJ1-1; D is possibly TRBD1 (6 bases). The CDR3 is 15 amino acids. V lost 7 bases, J lost 3 bases, and 18 bases lay in between. Germline-derived CDR1 and CDR2 are SGHTA and FQGNSA. CDR3 amino acids: CASTVQGLRDTEAFF. The CDR3 DNA follows: TGTGCCAGCACCGTCCAGGGGCTTAGGGACACTGAAGCTTTCTTT. The variable domain in full, with the rest retrieved from reference TRBV7-2 and TRBJ1-1, is GAGVSQSPSNKVTEKGKDVELRCDPISGHTALYWYRQSLGQGLEFLIYFQGNSAPDKSGLPSDRFSAERTGGSVSTLTIQRTQQEDSAVYLCASTVQGLRDTEAFFGQGTRLTVV.

For the CDR3, the DNA is TGTGCCTGGGGTAGCGGGAGTAGTTACAATGAGCAGTTCTTC. Encoded protein: CAWGSGSSYNEQFF. V is TRBV30 and J is TRBJ2-1; 9 bases are a match to TRBD2. The length of the CDR3 is 14 residues. Germline CDR1 reads GTSNPN; CDR2 reads SVGIG (reference sequence). J gave up 4 bases and V 5 bases, and 6 bases lay outside the gene matches.

This clone was counted a few times. The chain links TRBV7-2 to TRBJ2-7; 8 nucleotides match TRBD1. This CDR3 has 15 residues. Germline V gives CDR1 SGHTA, CDR2 FQGNSA. V dropped 5 bases and J dropped 0; count of bases not matched to a gene: 6. The CDR3 region has the DNA TGTGCCAGCAGCGGGGGACAGGTTTCCTCCTACGAGCAGTACTTC. Its translation is CASSGGQVSSYEQYF.

This chain links TRBV30 with TRBJ2-7, with D perhaps given as TRBD1 or TRBD2 (5 bases each). Trimming pared 7 bases from V and 0 bases from J, leaving 10 bases between. Germline CDR1 reads GTSNPN; CDR2 reads SVGIG (reference sequence). The CDR3 spans 12 residues. CDR3 sequence: CASRGFSYEQYF. CDR3 in DNA: TGTGCCTCGAGGGGCTTCTCCTACGAGCAGTACTTC.

This rearrangement joins TRBV4-2 to TRBJ1-2; 8 bases line up with TRBD1. Looked up from germline, CDR1 is LGHNA and CDR2 is YNFKEQ. Germline trimming cut 6 bases from V and 5 bases from J; bases unmatched to any gene: 8. This CDR3 region has 14 residues. CDR3 protein: CASRTDRVPYGYTF. CDR3 in DNA: TGTGCCAGCAGAACGGACAGGGTCCCATATGGCTACACCTTC.

The chain employs TRBV7-3 and TRBJ2-3; 7 bases fit TRBD1. Germline CDR1 and CDR2: SGHTA and FQGTGA. After removal of 5 bases from V and 6 bases from J, the junction contained 8 bases not matched to a gene. The CDR3 has 14 residues. DNA for the CDR3: TGTGCCAGCAGCCCTACAGGGGTTGTGGATACGCAGTATTTT. Encoded protein: CASSPTGVVDTQYF.

This clone was seen a few times. The V gene is TRBV5-1, the J gene TRBJ2-3, with 9 bases aligning to TRBD2. Germline V gives CDR1 SGHRS, CDR2 YFSETQ. The V segment lost 0 bases and the J segment 6 bases; nucleotides outside the gene matches: 14. The CDR3 is 18 amino acids. The CDR3 DNA is TGCGCCAGCAGCTTGGCCATAGGGGTGCGGGAGGGCCGGGATACGCAGTATTTT. Encoded protein: CASSLAIGVREGRDTQYF.

This clone was counted a few times. The chain links TRBV30 to TRBJ1-4; no clear D. The CDR3 runs 15 residues. V was shortened by 3 bases and J by 5 bases, with 16 bases between the two germline ends. Germline values: CDR1 GTSNPN, CDR2 SVGIG (reference sequence). CDR3 DNA: TGTGCCTGGAGCATAGAACCGGGGTTCAATGAAAAACTGTTTTTT. Amino acids: CAWSIEPGFNEKLFF.

This clone has more than one count but fewer than ten. The chain recombines TRBV11-1 with TRBJ1-2; D unresolved. CDR1 is SGHAT and CDR2 is FQDESV in the germline V gene (reference sequence). The CDR3 extends over 13 amino acids. Deletions cut 5 bases from V and 7 bases from J, with 14 bases between. CDR3 sequence reads: CASSHSPTGGYTF. For the CDR3, the DNA is TGTGCCAGCAGCCACAGTCCGACCGGTGGCTACACCTTC.

The V and J genes are TRBV30 and TRBJ1-5; possibly TRBD1 for D (5 bases). CDR1 is GTSNPN and CDR2 is SVGIG in the germline V gene (reference sequence). Trimming removed 1 base from V and 3 bases from J, with 10 bases in between. CDR3 length equals 14 residues. The chain's CDR3 is CAWSEGRSNQPQHF. CDR3 DNA sequence: TGTGCCTGGAGTGAGGGGCGATCCAATCAGCCCCAGCATTTT.

A few counts support this clone. The chain has TRBV6-5 and TRBJ1-5, with 10 bases aligning to TRBD1. Germline assignment: CDR1 MNHEY and CDR2 SVGAGI. The V segment lost 4 bases and the J segment 9 bases; nucleotides outside the gene matches: 9. The CDR3 is made up of 15 amino acids. CDR3 bases: TGTGCCAGCAGTTCGCACGGGACAGGGGACCGGCCCCAGCATTTT. It codes for CASSSHGTGDRPQHF.

In its sample, this clone was seen a few times. This chain links TRBV28 with TRBJ2-7, with a weak D call TRBD1 (6 bases). Per the germline V gene, CDR1 is MDHEN and CDR2 is SYDVKM. The CDR3 contains 14 residues. V shed 6 bases and J shed 2 bases, with 14 bases lying between them. The CDR3 region is CASSSGTQPYEQYF. The CDR3 DNA reads TGTGCCAGCAGCTCGGGGACACAACCCTACGAGCAGTACTTC.

This rearrangement joins TRBV11-2 to TRBJ1-2; D possibly corresponds to TRBD1 (6 bases). The CDR3 has 18 residues. Germline V gene data show CDR1 as SGHAT and CDR2 as FQNNGV. Trimming took off 4 bases at V and 8 bases at J, with 29 bases between the two ends. The CDR3 loop reads CASSSISNREGQRWGYTF. The CDR3 coding sequence is TGTGCCAGCAGCTCGATTAGTAACAGGGAAGGTCAACGCTGGGGCTACACCTTC.

The rearrangement links TRBV7-2 to TRBJ2-1, with D unresolved. In germline, CDR1 is SGHTA, CDR2 FQGNSA. V lost 0 bases, J lost 10 bases, and 10 bases lay in between. The length of the CDR3 is 13 residues. The CDR3 coding sequence is TGTGCCAGCAGCTTAGCGCTTGTCGCGGAGCAGTTCTTC. It codes for CASSLALVAEQFF. Full variable domain (outside the CDR3, taken from reference TRBV7-2 and TRBJ2-1): GAGVSQSPSNKVTEKGKDVELRCDPISGHTALYWYRQSLGQGLEFLIYFQGNSAPDKSGLPSDRFSAERTGGSVSTLTIQRTQQEDSAVYLCASSLALVAEQFFGPGTRLTVL.

This chain links TRBV4-3 with TRBJ1-4, with D possibly being TRBD1 (6 bases). The germline V and J ends were trimmed by 2 bases and 2 bases, with 9 bases remaining between them. This CDR3 region has 15 residues. CDR1 and CDR2 (germline): LGHNA, YSLEER. CDR3 coding DNA: TGCGCCAGCAGCCAAAACAGGGTGACTAATGAAAAACTGTTTTTT. As protein: CASSQNRVTNEKLFF.

The V call is TRBV9, the J call TRBJ2-5, with D unresolved. Germline CDR1 and CDR2: SGDLS and YYNGEE. V was trimmed by 0 bases and J by 4 bases, leaving 13 bases between them. The CDR3 is 15 residues long. The CDR3 loop reads CASSVGPGERETQYF. CDR3 DNA sequence: TGTGCCAGCAGCGTAGGGCCAGGCGAGAGAGAGACCCAGTACTTC. Combining the CDR3 with reference TRBV9 and TRBJ2-5 gives the whole variable domain DSGVTQTPKHLITATGQRVTLRCSPRSGDLSVYWYQQSLDQGLQFLIQYYNGEERAKGNILERFSAQQFPDLHSELNLSSLELGDSALYFCASSVGPGERETQYFGPGTRLLVL.

This clone was picked up a small number of times. The chain has TRBV2 and TRBJ2-1, with 8 bases matching TRBD2. V shed 7 bases, J shed 0 bases, and the junction held 5 bases outside the gene matches. This CDR3 is 15 amino acids long. In germline, CDR1 is SNHLY, CDR2 FYNNEI. The CDR3 DNA sequence: TGTGCCAGCACCCTCAGCGGGAGCTCCTACAATGAGCAGTTCTTC. As protein: CASTLSGSSYNEQFF.

The chain is built from TRBV29-1 and TRBJ1-4; D uncertain. V lost 6 bases to trimming and J lost 5 bases, with 13 bases between them. CDR1 SQVTM and CDR2 ANQGSEA come from the germline V gene. The CDR3 extends over 13 amino acids. The CDR3 DNA reads as TGCAGCGTCAAAAGGACGGGGAATGAAAAACTGTTTTTT. It codes for CSVKRTGNEKLFF.

This chain links TRBV30 with TRBJ2-3; D may be TRBD2 (6 bases). In germline, CDR1 is GTSNPN, CDR2 SVGIG (reference sequence). Deletions cut 4 bases from V and 7 bases from J, with 12 bases between. The CDR3 has 12 residues. Here the CDR3 DNA reads TGTGCCTGGATGACGGGAGCTCATACGCAGTATTTT. Translating gives CAWMTGAHTQYF.

This chain links TRBV7-9 with TRBJ2-1, with unresolved D. The CDR3 extends over 11 amino acids. Trimming cost V 2 bases and J 10 bases, with 6 bases left between them. CDR1 is SEHNR, CDR2 FQNEAQ, per germline (reference sequence). The CDR3: CASSLTREQFF. CDR3 DNA: TGTGCCAGCAGCTTAACCAGAGAGCAGTTCTTC. Based on the CDR3 plus reference TRBV7-9 and TRBJ2-1, the full variable domain is DTGVSQNPRHKITKRGQNVTFRCDPISEHNRLYWYRQTLGQGPEFLTYFQNEAQLEKSRLLSDRFSAERPKGSFSTLEIQRTEQGDSAMYLCASSLTREQFFGPGTRLTVL.

This clone was found a few times. DNA for the CDR3: TGTGCCTGTTCACCCCAGGCCGTTAATGAGCAGTTCTTC. Its translation is CACSPQAVNEQFF. This rearrangement joins TRBV19 to TRBJ2-1; D not certain. This CDR3 region has 13 residues. Germline values: CDR1 LNHDA, CDR2 SQIVND (reference sequence). The V and J ends lost 11 bases and 7 bases respectively, with 18 bases between them.

This clone showed up just a few times. The chain links TRBV5-4 to TRBJ2-1; the D gene is possibly TRBD1 (5 bases). The CDR3 spans 14 residues. V was pared by 1 base and J by 1 base, with 6 bases between. Germline V lookup: CDR1 SGHNT, CDR2 YYREEE (reference sequence). CDR3 in amino acids: CASSLRQSYNEQFF. DNA of the CDR3: TGTGCCAGCAGCTTGAGACAGTCCTACAATGAGCAGTTCTTC. Full variable domain (rest looked up from reference TRBV5-4 and TRBJ2-1): ETGVTQSPTHLIKTRGQQVTLRCSSQSGHNTVSWYQQALGQGPQFIFQYYREEENGRGNFPPRFSGLQFPNYSSELNVNALELDDSALYLCASSLRQSYNEQFFGPGTRLTVL.

J is TRBJ1-5 and V is TRBV15, with TRBD1 identical over 7 bases. V shed 6 bases and J 2 bases; nucleotides not matched to a gene: 4. Germline-derived CDR1 and CDR2 are LNHNV and YYDKDF (reference sequence). The CDR3 covers 14 residues. Here the CDR3 reads CATRPGQGNQPQHF. CDR3 coding DNA: TGTGCCACCAGACCCGGACAGGGCAATCAGCCCCAGCATTTT.

This chain links TRBV7-2 with TRBJ1-6, with a tentative D call TRBD1 (5 bases). Trimming cost V 3 bases and J 8 bases, with 11 bases left between them. This CDR3 is built from 14 residues. The V gene's germline CDR1 is SGHTA and CDR2 FQGNSA. The CDR3 DNA is TGTGCCAGCAGCTTCCGGGGGGGTGATTCACCCCTCCACTTT. Translated: CASSFRGGDSPLHF.

Only a few counts were recorded for this clone. The rearrangement joins TRBV30 to TRBJ2-3, with 8 bases that match TRBD1. Germline CDR1 and CDR2: GTSNPN and SVGIG (reference sequence). V lost 2 bases to trimming and J lost 1 base; unmatched junction nucleotides: 8. The CDR3 runs 16 residues. The CDR3 nucleotides read TGTGCCTGGAGTACGGACAGGGCAAAGGGCACAGATACGCAGTATTTT. Encoded protein: CAWSTDRAKGTDTQYF.

There are a few counts of this clone. The chain couples TRBV7-2 to TRBJ2-3; 9 positions match TRBD2. The germline gives CDR1 SGHTA, CDR2 FQGNSA. This CDR3 region has 15 residues. V shed 0 bases and J 5 bases; nucleotides not matched to a gene: 3. The CDR3 nucleotides read TGTGCCAGCAGCTTAGCCCTAGCGGGGCTAGATACGCAGTATTTT. The encoded protein is CASSLALAGLDTQYF.

This clone was counted only a few times. The CDR3 DNA reads as TGTGCCAGCAGCTCCGTTGATACGCAGTATTTT. This encodes CASSSVDTQYF. The chain joins TRBV7-9 to TRBJ2-3; D not resolved. Germline CDR1 is SEHNR and CDR2 is FQNEAQ (reference sequence). Trimming removed 4 bases from V and 6 bases from J, with 5 bases in between. This CDR3 spans 11 amino acids.

This clone was detected only a few times. Other DNA sequences in the sample encode the same CDR3. The rearrangement joins TRBV28 to TRBJ1-1; D is possibly TRBD1 (5 bases). The length of the CDR3 is 13 residues. Trimming shortened V by 3 bases and J by 1 base, and 6 bases separated the two germline ends. The germline V gene encodes CDR1 MDHEN and CDR2 SYDVKM. The CDR3 loop reads CASSLGQNTEAFF. Written as DNA, the CDR3 is TGTGCCAGCAGTTTGGGGCAGAACACTGAAGCTTTCTTT.